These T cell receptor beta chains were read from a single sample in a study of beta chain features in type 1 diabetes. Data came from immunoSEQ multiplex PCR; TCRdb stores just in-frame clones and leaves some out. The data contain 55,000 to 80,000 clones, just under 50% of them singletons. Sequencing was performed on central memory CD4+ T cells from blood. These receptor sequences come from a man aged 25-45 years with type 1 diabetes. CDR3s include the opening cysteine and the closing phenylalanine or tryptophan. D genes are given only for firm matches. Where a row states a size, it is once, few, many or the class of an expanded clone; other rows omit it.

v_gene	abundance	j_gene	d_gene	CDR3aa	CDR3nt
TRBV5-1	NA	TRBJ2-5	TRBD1	CASSLGDRGTKTQYF	TGCGCCAGCAGCTTGGGGGACAGGGGAACAAAGACCCAGTACTTC
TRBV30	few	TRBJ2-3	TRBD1	CAWSGGTGNMDTQYF	TGTGCCTGGAGTGGAGGGACAGGCAATATGGATACGCAGTATTTT
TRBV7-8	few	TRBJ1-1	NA	CASSFQWGRGNTEAFF	TGTGCCAGCAGCTTTCAGTGGGGGCGCGGGAACACTGAAGCTTTCTTT
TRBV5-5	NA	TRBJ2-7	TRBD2	CASSLATSGRYFSYEQYF	TGTGCCAGCAGCTTGGCTACTAGCGGCCGGTACTTCTCCTACGAGCAGTACTTC
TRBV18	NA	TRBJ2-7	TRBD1	CASSPRTGERTYEQYF	TGTGCCAGCTCACCGAGGACAGGGGAAAGAACCTACGAGCAGTACTTC
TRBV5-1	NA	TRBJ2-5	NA	CASSLANLEETQYF	TGCGCCAGCAGCTTGGCCAACTTAGAGGAGACCCAGTACTTC
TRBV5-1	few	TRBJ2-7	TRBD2	CASSLAGSSGILTYEQYF	TGCGCCAGCAGCTTGGCAGGGTCTAGCGGGATCCTTACCTACGAGCAGTACTTC
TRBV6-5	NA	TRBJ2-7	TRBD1	CASSAMDRGAYEQYF	TGTGCCAGCAGTGCGATGGACAGGGGCGCCTACGAGCAGTACTTC
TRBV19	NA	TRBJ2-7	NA	CASSRRNVVYEQYF	TGTGCCAGTAGCCGGCGGAACGTAGTCTACGAGCAGTACTTC
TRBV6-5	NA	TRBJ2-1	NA	CASSGGQYNEQFF	TGTGCCAGCAGTGGTGGACAGTACAATGAGCAGTTCTTC
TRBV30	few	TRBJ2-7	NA	CAWMGSDSYEQYF	TGTGCCTGGATGGGCTCCGACTCCTACGAGCAGTACTTC
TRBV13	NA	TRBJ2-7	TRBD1	CASSGQGRDRTYEQYF	TGTGCCAGCAGCGGACAGGGCCGGGACAGAACCTACGAGCAGTACTTC
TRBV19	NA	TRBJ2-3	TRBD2	CASSVSSGDTQYF	TGTGCCAGTAGTGTCTCTAGCGGTGATACGCAGTATTTT
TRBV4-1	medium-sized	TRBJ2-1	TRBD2	CASSQDAGGYNEQFF	TGCGCCAGCAGCCAAGATGCGGGGGGGTACAATGAGCAGTTCTTC
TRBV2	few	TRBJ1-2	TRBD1	CASKGQGIGGYTF	TGTGCCAGCAAGGGACAGGGGATAGGCGGCTACACCTTC
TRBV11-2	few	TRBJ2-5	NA	CASSLDGRGETQYF	TGTGCCAGCAGCTTAGACGGCAGGGGAGAGACCCAGTACTTC
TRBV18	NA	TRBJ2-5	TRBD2	CASSPREAGMKTQYF	TGTGCCAGCTCACCCCGAGAAGCGGGAATGAAGACCCAGTACTTC
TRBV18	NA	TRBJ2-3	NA	CASSPGLGTDTQYF	TGTGCCAGCTCACCGGGACTCGGCACAGATACGCAGTATTTT
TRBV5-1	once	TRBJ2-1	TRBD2	CASSLASGTSGYNEQFF	TGCGCCAGCAGCTTGGCCTCGGGGACTAGCGGTTACAATGAGCAGTTCTTC
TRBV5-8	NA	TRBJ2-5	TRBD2	CASSRGLAGFIQETQYF	TGTGCCAGCAGCCGTGGACTAGCGGGCTTCATCCAAGAGACCCAGTACTTC
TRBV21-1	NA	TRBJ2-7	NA	CASSNLAGSF	TGTGCCAGCAGCAACCTAGCGGGAAGCTTC
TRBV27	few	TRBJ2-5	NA	CASSSQAQETQYF	TGTGCCAGCAGTTCTCAAGCTCAAGAGACCCAGTACTTC
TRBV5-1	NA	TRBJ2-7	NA	CASSLGGRNEQYF	TGCGCCAGCAGCTTGGGGGGGCGAAACGAGCAGTACTTC
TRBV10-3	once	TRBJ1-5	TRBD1	CAISESAGTGRNQPQHF	TGTGCCATCAGTGAGTCGGCGGGGACAGGGAGGAATCAGCCCCAGCATTTT
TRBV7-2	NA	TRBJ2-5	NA	CASSTTPGSQETQYF	TGTGCCAGCAGCACCACCCCCGGGTCCCAAGAGACCCAGTACTTC
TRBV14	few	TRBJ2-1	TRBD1	CASSRDRRNEQFF	TGTGCCAGCAGCCGGGACAGGCGCAATGAGCAGTTCTTC
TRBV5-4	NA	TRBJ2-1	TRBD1	CASSSFDRDHNEQFF	TGTGCCAGCAGCTCCTTCGACAGGGACCACAATGAGCAGTTCTTC